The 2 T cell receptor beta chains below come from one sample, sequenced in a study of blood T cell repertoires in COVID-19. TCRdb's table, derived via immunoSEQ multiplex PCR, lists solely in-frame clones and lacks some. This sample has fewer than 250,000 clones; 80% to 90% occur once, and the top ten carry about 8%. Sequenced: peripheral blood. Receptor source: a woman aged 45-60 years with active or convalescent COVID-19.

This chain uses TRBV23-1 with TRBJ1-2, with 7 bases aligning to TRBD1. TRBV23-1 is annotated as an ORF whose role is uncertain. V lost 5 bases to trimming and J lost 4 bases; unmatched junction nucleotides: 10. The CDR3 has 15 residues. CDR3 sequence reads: CASSYLGAGGYGYTF. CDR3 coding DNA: TGCGCCAGCAGTTACTTGGGGGCAGGGGGCTATGGCTACACCTTC.

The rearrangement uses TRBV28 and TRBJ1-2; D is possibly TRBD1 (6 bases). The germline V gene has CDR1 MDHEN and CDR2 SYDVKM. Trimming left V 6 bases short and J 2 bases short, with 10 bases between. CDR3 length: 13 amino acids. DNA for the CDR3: TGTGCCAGCAGGGGGGGGCCAAACTATGGCTACACCTTC. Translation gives CASRGGPNYGYTF.